The present TCR beta chain was sequenced within a study of spatial heterogeneity in lung cancer. This CDR3 region has 16 residues. The germline gives CDR1 KGHSH, CDR2 LQKENI. Trimming cost V 6 bases and J 5 bases; bases outside gene matches: 14. The time point was: blood at routine non-recurrence follow-up after resection. Whole RNA, isolated from tumor, nontumor lung or frozen PBMC, was sequenced without prior sorting. A single record per CDR3 protein comes from TCRdb applying MiXCR to the 5' RACE reads. This table has around 110,000 distinct CDR3 sequences, 9.5% to 15% appearing once. The TCR sequence derives from a male donor with early-stage non-small cell lung cancer. This rearrangement joins TRBV18 to TRBJ2-7; 9 bases match TRBD1. Source: PBMCs, taken at follow-up. The CDR3 loop is CASSSGPGTGTDEQYF. DNA for the CDR3: TGTGCCAGCTCCTCCGGGCCGGGGACAGGGACCGACGAGCAGTACTTC.